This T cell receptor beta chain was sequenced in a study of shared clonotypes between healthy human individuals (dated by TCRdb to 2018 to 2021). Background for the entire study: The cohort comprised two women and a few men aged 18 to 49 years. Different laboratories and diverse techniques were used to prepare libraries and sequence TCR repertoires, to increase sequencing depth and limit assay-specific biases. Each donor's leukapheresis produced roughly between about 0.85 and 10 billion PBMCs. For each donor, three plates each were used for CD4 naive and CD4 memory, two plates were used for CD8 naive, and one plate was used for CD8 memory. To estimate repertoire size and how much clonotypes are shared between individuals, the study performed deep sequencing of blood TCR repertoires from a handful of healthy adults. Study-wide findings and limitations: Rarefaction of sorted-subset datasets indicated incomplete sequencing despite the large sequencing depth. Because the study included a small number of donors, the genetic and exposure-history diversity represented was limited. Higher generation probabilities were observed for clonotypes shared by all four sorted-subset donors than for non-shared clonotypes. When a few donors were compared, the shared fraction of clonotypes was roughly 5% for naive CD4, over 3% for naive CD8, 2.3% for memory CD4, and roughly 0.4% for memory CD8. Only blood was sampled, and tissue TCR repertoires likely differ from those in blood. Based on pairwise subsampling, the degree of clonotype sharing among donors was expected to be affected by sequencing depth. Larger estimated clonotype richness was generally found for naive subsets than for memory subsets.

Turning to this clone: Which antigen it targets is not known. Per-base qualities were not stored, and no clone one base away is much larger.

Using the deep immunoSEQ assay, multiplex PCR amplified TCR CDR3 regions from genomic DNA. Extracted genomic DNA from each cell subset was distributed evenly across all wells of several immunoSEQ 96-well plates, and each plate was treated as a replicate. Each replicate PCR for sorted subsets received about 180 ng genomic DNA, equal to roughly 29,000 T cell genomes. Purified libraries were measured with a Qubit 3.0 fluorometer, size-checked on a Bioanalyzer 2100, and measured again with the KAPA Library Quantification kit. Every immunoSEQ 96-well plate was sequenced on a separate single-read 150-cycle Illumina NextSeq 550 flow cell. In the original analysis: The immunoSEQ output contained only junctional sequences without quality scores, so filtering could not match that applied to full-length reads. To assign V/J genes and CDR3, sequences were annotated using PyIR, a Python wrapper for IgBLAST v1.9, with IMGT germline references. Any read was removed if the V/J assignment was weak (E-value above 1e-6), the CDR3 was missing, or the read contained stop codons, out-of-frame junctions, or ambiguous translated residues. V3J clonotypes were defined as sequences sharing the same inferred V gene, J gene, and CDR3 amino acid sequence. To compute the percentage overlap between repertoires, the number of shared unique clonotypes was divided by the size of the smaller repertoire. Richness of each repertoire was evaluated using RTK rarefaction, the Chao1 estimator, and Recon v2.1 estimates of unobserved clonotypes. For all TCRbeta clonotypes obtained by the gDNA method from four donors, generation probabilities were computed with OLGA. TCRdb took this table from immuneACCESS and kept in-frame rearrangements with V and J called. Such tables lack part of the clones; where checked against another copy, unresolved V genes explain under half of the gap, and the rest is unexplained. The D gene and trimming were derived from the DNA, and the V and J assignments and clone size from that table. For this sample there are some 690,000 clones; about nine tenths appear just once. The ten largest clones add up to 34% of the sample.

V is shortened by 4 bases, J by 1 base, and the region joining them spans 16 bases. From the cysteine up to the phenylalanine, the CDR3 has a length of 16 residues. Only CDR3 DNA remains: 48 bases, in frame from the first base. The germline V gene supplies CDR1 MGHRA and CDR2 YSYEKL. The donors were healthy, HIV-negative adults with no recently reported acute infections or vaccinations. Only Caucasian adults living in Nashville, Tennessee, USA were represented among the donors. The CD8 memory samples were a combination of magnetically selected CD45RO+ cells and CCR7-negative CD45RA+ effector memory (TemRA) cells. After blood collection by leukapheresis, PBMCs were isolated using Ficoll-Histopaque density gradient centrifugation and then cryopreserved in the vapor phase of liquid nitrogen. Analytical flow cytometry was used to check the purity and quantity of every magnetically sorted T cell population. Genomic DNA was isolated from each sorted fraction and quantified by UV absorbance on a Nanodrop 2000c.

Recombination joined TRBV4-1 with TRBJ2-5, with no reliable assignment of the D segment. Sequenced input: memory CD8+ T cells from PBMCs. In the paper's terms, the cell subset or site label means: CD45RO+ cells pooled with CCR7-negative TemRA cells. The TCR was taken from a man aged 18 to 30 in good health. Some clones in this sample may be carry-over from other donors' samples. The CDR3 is CASSRRLADLQETQYF. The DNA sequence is TGCGCCAGCAGCCGAAGGCTGGCGGACCTCCAAGAGACCCAGTACTTC.